The next 30 T cell receptor beta chains were all read from a single sample in a study of identical twins (TCRdb year 2016). The method was 5' RACE. The run used an Illumina HiSeq 2000. TCRdb passed the public sequencing reads through fastp at Q25 and MiXCR, retaining productive beta sequences. CDR3 protein duplicates are merged, each entry listing the most common genes and DNA. For this sample the table gives more than 200,000 distinct CDR3 sequences, of which approximately 9% were detected only once. Clones ranked in the top ten supply 5% to 5.5% of the sample. Sequencing was carried out using memory (CD45RO+) T cells sorted from blood. In the paper's terms, the cell subset or site label means: CD45RO+ enriched T cells. These receptor sequences come from a young woman in good health.

In its sample, this clonotype was seen a few times. This chain uses TRBV12-3 or TRBV12-4 with TRBJ1-3; D gene ambiguous. V was pared by 4 bases and J by 4 bases, with 8 bases between. The CDR3 runs 13 residues. CDR3 nucleotides: TGTGCCAGCAGTTCCACGAACGGAAACACCATATATTTT. It specifies CASSSTNGNTIYF.

This clonotype was counted many times. The chain is built from TRBV9 and TRBJ2-5, with D possibly being TRBD1 (6 bases). CDR3 length equals 14 residues. Trimming took off 4 bases at V and 2 bases at J, with 12 bases between the two ends. Germline CDR1 reads SGDLS; CDR2 reads YYNGEE. The CDR3 sequence is CASSPGQTQETQYF. The CDR3 bases are TGTGCCAGCAGCCCTGGACAGACTCAAGAGACCCAGTACTTC.

For the CDR3, the DNA is TGTGCCAGCAGTCGAGCGGGGGGGGCAGAGACCCAGTACTTC. It is translated as CASSRAGGAETQYF. This sequence joins TRBV12-3 or TRBV12-4 and TRBJ2-5; 10 bases agree with TRBD2. V shed 5 bases and J 4 bases; nucleotides not matched to a gene: 4. The CDR3 extends over 14 amino acids.

The sample holds many counts of this clonotype. The chain joins TRBV5-8 to TRBJ2-1; TRBD1 aligns across 9 bases. The CDR3 is 15 amino acids. Per the germline V gene, CDR1 is SGHTS and CDR2 is YDEGEE. J gave up 1 base and V 3 bases, and 2 bases lay outside the gene matches. The CDR3 bases are TGTGCCAGCAGCTCCGGGACAGGGTCCTACAATGAGCAGTTCTTC. Protein: CASSSGTGSYNEQFF.

This chain joins TRBV7-2 and TRBJ2-3; D assignment may be TRBD1 or TRBD2 (6 bases each). Germline V gene lookup returns CDR1 SGHTA and CDR2 FQGNSA. The V end lost 7 bases, the J end lost 4 bases, and 18 bases lay between the germline ends. CDR3 length: 15 residues. In DNA form, the CDR3 reads TGTGCCAGCAAAATCCTACGGGGGCCCCCAGATACGCAGTATTTT. Its translation: CASKILRGPPDTQYF.

This rearrangement joins TRBV5-1 to TRBJ2-2; D not certain. Trimming stripped 0 bases from V and 0 bases from J, with 9 bases between. The CDR3 totals 16 residues. CDR1 and CDR2 (germline): SGHRS, YFSETQ. The chain's CDR3 is CASSLVVRSNTGELFF. DNA of the CDR3: TGCGCCAGCAGCTTGGTGGTGAGATCGAACACCGGGGAGCTGTTTTTT.

The chain combines TRBV11-2 with TRBJ2-7; D is possibly TRBD1 or TRBD2 (6 bases each). The CDR3 consists of 13 residues. Trimming cost V 4 bases and J 3 bases, with 10 bases left between them. In germline, CDR1 is SGHAT, CDR2 FQNNGV. CDR3 sequence: CASSSGGRYEQYF. CDR3 nucleotides: TGTGCCAGCAGCTCTGGGGGGCGCTACGAGCAGTACTTC.

This sequence joins TRBV5-1 and TRBJ2-1; 10 nucleotides match TRBD2. In germline, CDR1 is SGHRS, CDR2 YFSETQ. The CDR3 runs 15 residues. V was pared by 4 bases and J by 4 bases, with 5 bases of the junction left unmatched. The CDR3, as DNA: TGCGCCAGCAGCGAGCGGGAGGGCCGGTACAATGAGCAGTTCTTC. This encodes CASSEREGRYNEQFF.

This clonotype was observed at least ten times. The chain links TRBV3-1 to TRBJ2-5, with 10 bases matching TRBD2. Germline CDR1 reads LGHDT; CDR2 reads YNNKEL (reference sequence). J lost 1 base, V lost 3 bases, and 8 bases had no gene match. The CDR3 has 17 amino acids. Here the CDR3 DNA reads TGTGCCAGCAGCCACTGGAGGACTAGCGGCAGCCAAGAGACCCAGTACTTC. Translating gives CASSHWRTSGSQETQYF.

Only a few counts were recorded for this clonotype. The chain uses TRBV5-1 and TRBJ2-7, with 9 bases that match TRBD2. The CDR3 covers 16 residues. V was clipped by 4 bases and J by 1 base; unmatched bases: 9. Germline CDR1 SGHRS, CDR2 YFSETQ. CDR3 bases: TGCGCCAGCAGCCTGACTGTGCGGGGGGGGTCCTACGAGCAGTACTTC. The encoded protein is CASSLTVRGGSYEQYF.

At least ten counts were recorded for this clonotype. The V and J genes are TRBV20-1 and TRBJ2-1; 9 bases map to TRBD1. The germline V gene encodes CDR1 DFQATT and CDR2 SNEGSKA (reference sequence). With 5 bases clipped from V and 7 bases from J, the junction kept 0 bases outside the gene matches. CDR3 length: 11 amino acids. DNA of the CDR3: TGCAGTGCTGACAGGGGGAATGAGCAGTTCTTC. Translation gives CSADRGNEQFF.

The table lists this clonotype with a few counts. The chain combines TRBV12-3 or TRBV12-4 with TRBJ2-7, with D hard to call. The CDR3 runs to 14 residues. Trimming took 6 bases from V and 6 from J, leaving 18 bases between them. CDR3 loop: CASRPAYMGIEQYF. The CDR3 DNA reads as TGTGCCAGCAGACCTGCCTATATGGGGATCGAGCAGTACTTC.

This clonotype was picked up a small number of times. CDR3 protein: CASSVDGRFYGYTF. CDR3 sequence (DNA): TGTGCCAGCAGCGTAGACGGACGGTTCTATGGCTACACCTTC. V gene TRBV9 combines with J gene TRBJ1-2; no reliable D call. Germline values: CDR1 SGDLS, CDR2 YYNGEE. The CDR3 totals 14 residues. V lost 0 bases and J 4 bases, leaving 10 bases between the germline ends.

The V gene is TRBV11-2, the J gene TRBJ1-4; TRBD1 might be the D (6 bases). The CDR3 length is 19 residues. Trimming stripped 0 bases from V and 0 bases from J, with 17 bases between. The germline V gene encodes CDR1 SGHAT and CDR2 FQNNGV. The CDR3 coding sequence is TGTGCCAGCAGCTTAGAGAAACAGGGTCTGGGATCAACTAATGAAAAACTGTTTTTT. It encodes CASSLEKQGLGSTNEKLFF.

This clonotype was seen a handful of times. The rearrangement links TRBV20-1 to TRBJ1-2; tentative D call: TRBD1 (5 bases). V dropped 5 bases and J dropped 8 bases, with 18 bases sitting between them. This CDR3 has 13 amino acids. Looked up from germline, CDR1 is DFQATT and CDR2 is SNEGSKA (reference sequence). In nucleotides, the CDR3 is TGCAGTGCTGGGGAACAGGACCGTGGGGGCTACACCTTC. It yields the protein CSAGEQDRGGYTF.

The V call is TRBV5-1, the J call TRBJ2-1; D possibly corresponds to TRBD1 (6 bases). V was shortened by 3 bases and J by 8 bases, with 15 bases between the two germline ends. The CDR3 length is 14 residues. Germline CDR1 reads SGHRS; CDR2 reads YFSETQ. The CDR3 nucleotides read TGCGCCAGCAGCTCCAACAGGGTCGGGGATGAGCAGTTCTTC. This sequence encodes CASSSNRVGDEQFF. The full variable domain, completed using reference TRBV5-1 and TRBJ2-1, is KAGVTQTPRYLIKTRGQQVTLSCSPISGHRSVSWYQQTPGQGLQFLFEYFSETQRNKGNFPGRFSGRQFSNSRSEMNVSTLELGDSALYLCASSSNRVGDEQFFGPGTRLTVL.

This clonotype was detected many times. This sequence joins TRBV7-2 and TRBJ2-5; weak D call: TRBD2 (5 bases). CDR3 size: 15 residues. Between the trimmed V and J ends, which lost 4 bases and 5 bases, there was a span of 17 bases. Germline V gene data show CDR1 as SGHTA and CDR2 as FQGNSA. The CDR3 coding sequence is TGTGCCAGCAGCTCAGCCTCACTAGTCTACGAGACCCAGTACTTC. It yields the protein CASSSASLVYETQYF.

About this clonotype: The junction departs from the called germline gene at one end, perhaps through a read error. This chain links TRBV7-9 with TRBJ1-1; no reliable D call. The CDR3 sequence is 12 residues long. Germline CDR1 reads SEHNR; CDR2 reads FQNEAQ (reference sequence). CDR3 nucleotides: TGTGCCAGCAGCTTAGTAAACACTGAAGTTTTCTTT. Its protein is CASSLVNTEVFF.

V usage is TRBV27 and J usage is TRBJ1-1, with 8 bases lining up with TRBD1. The junction had 2 bases not matched to a gene; V was cut back by 0 bases and J by 8 bases. The CDR3 has 13 residues. Germline V lookup: CDR1 MNHEY, CDR2 SMNVEV (reference sequence). The CDR3 reads CASSLSPGGEAFF. CDR3 bases: TGTGCCAGCAGTTTATCGCCAGGGGGCGAAGCTTTCTTT.

This clonotype was found a few times. The CDR3 DNA sequence: TGTGCCAGCAGCACCCAAGAGGGTAGGCAGTACTTC. This gives the protein CASSTQEGRQYF. This chain joins TRBV13 and TRBJ2-7; a possible D gene is TRBD2 (5 bases). Trimming removed 5 bases from V and 9 bases from J, with 14 bases in between. The germline V gene encodes CDR1 PRHDT and CDR2 FYEKMQ (reference sequence). CDR3 length equals 12 residues.

V usage is TRBV12-3 or TRBV12-4 and J usage is TRBJ1-1; D is uncertain. This CDR3 comprises 15 residues. Between the trimmed V and J ends, which lost 0 bases and 2 bases, there was a span of 10 bases. CDR3 DNA: TGTGCCAGCAGTTTAGCGCGGAACGGAAACACTGAAGCTTTCTTT. Encoded protein: CASSLARNGNTEAFF.

In its sample, this clonotype was seen a few times. V is TRBV7-9 and J is TRBJ2-3, with 11 nucleotides matching TRBD2. Germline V CDR1 and CDR2: SEHNR, FQNEAQ (reference sequence). V trimming: 4 bases; J trimming: 2 bases; junction bases outside the gene matches: 5. There are 16 residues in the CDR3. The CDR3 is CASSSTSGDVTDTQYF. In nucleotides, the CDR3 is TGTGCCAGCAGCTCGACTAGCGGGGACGTCACAGATACGCAGTATTTT.

This clonotype was found many times. The genes are TRBV4-1 and TRBJ2-1; unclear D gene. Trimming left V 1 base short and J 4 bases short, with 8 bases between. This CDR3 is 14 amino acids long. The germline gives CDR1 MGHRA, CDR2 YSYEKL. CDR3 nucleotides: TGCGCCAGCAGCCAAGGCGGCGCATACAATGAGCAGTTCTTC. Its protein product is CASSQGGAYNEQFF.

The chain has TRBV10-2 and TRBJ2-1, with 8 bases fitting TRBD2. The V segment lost 9 bases and the J segment 5 bases; nucleotides outside the gene matches: 9. CDR3 length: 14 residues. Germline values: CDR1 WSHSY, CDR2 SAAADI. Here the CDR3 reads CASSTSGLHNEQFF. The CDR3 DNA sequence: TGCGCCAGTTCAACTAGCGGCCTTCACAATGAGCAGTTCTTC.

This clonotype was seen a handful of times. The chain links TRBV6-1 to TRBJ1-1, with D maybe TRBD1 (5 bases). Germline-derived CDR1 and CDR2 are MNHNS and SASEGT. This CDR3 has 13 amino acids. Trimming left V 5 bases short and J 6 bases short, with 13 bases between. The CDR3, as DNA: TGTGCCAGCAGTCGCGGGGGGTCCCCTGAAGCTTTCTTT. This sequence encodes CASSRGGSPEAFF.

In DNA form, the CDR3 reads TGTGCCACCAGCACCGGGGGTACAGATACGCAGTATTTT. Encoded protein: CATSTGGTDTQYF. The V and J genes are TRBV15 and TRBJ2-3, with D tentatively TRBD2 (6 bases). The V gene lost 4 bases and the J gene lost 3 bases, with 8 bases spanning the gap. Germline assignment: CDR1 LNHNV and CDR2 YYDKDF (reference sequence). CDR3 size: 13 residues.

V is TRBV18 and J is TRBJ2-1; D is ambiguous. This CDR3 has 16 residues. Germline V gives CDR1 KGHSH, CDR2 LQKENI. V lost 6 bases to trimming and J lost 0 bases, with 15 bases between them. Written as DNA, the CDR3 is TGTGCCAGCTCCCTCACCTCAGACGCCTCCTACAATGAGCAGTTCTTC. Amino acid sequence: CASSLTSDASYNEQFF.

This clonotype has a handful of counts. The chain employs TRBV28 and TRBJ1-2; no definite D call. Trimming cost V 3 bases and J 5 bases, with 7 bases left between them. This CDR3 spans 12 amino acids. The germline gives CDR1 MDHEN, CDR2 SYDVKM. Here the CDR3 reads CASSFRGYGYTF. CDR3 nucleotides: TGTGCCAGCAGTTTCCGAGGGTATGGCTACACCTTC.

This clonotype was detected ten times or more. Given the absence of the conserved phenylalanine or tryptophan at the CDR3 end, a read error is likely. The limits of the CDR3 on the DNA are not certain, so only TCRdb's listed CDR3 is given. The V gene is TRBV7-9, the J gene TRBJ2-7; whether TRBD1, the table's D call, matches the DNA was not checked. Germline loops: CDR1 SEHNR, CDR2 FQNEAQ (reference sequence). Including both end residues, the CDR3 is 13 amino acids long. CDR3 residues: CASSLSTSQGMRI.

This clonotype was seen a few times. The J gene is TRBJ2-3, the V gene TRBV19; D may match TRBD1 or TRBD2 (6 bases each). V lost 5 bases to trimming and J lost 5 bases, with 14 bases between them. Germline V gene data show CDR1 as LNHDA and CDR2 as SQIVND (reference sequence). This CDR3 region has 14 residues. DNA of the CDR3: TGTGCCAGTAGTTACGGGGGCCAGGAAGATACGCAGTATTTT. It encodes CASSYGGQEDTQYF.